This TCR beta chain was found in a study of blood T cell repertoires in COVID-19. Study-level background: Whether acute or convalescent, the COVID-19 samples came from the United States, Italy and Spain. From T cells, B-cell-depleted T cells, or PBMCs came the material, which was cDNA or gDNA.

This CDR3 comprises 16 residues. In the study's own analysis: Reference gene primer amplification in the assay estimated nucleated cell counts. Only in-frame clones appear in the TCRdb table, and some are missing; sequencing was by immunoSEQ multiplex PCR. V and J calls and clone size come straight from that table; D and trimming were deduced from the DNA. The sample contains about 110,000 clones, more than 75% of which appear only once. This clonotype was obtained from a woman between 50 and 59 years old with acute or convalescent COVID-19. The source material was peripheral blood. This sequence joins TRBV21-1 and TRBJ2-2; the D call TRBD1 from the table was never checked on the DNA. TRBV21-1 is shown as a pseudogene. CDR3 amino acids: CASSKITGVNTGELFF. The CDR3, as DNA: TGTGCCAGCAGCAAGATAACAGGGGTCAACACCGGGGAGCTGTTTTTT.